The T cell receptor (beta chain) under discussion was sequenced for a study of graft-versus-host responses after intestinal transplantation. Across the study: Recipients got multivisceral, liver-intestinal, or isolated intestinal transplants.

Study-level findings and limits: GvH clones surfaced in recipient marrow, some emerging earlier in ileum or blood.

The CDR3 is made up of 14 amino acids. V gave up 1 base and J gave up 0 bases, with 3 bases separating them. Germline V lookup: CDR1 LGHNA, CDR2 YNFKEQ. Generated by immunoSEQ multiplex PCR, the TCRdb table keeps only in-frame clones and is missing some. The sample shows fewer than 100,000 clones, roughly 86% of them seen only once. In its sample, this clone was seen a few times. Antigen: not known. The source was PBMCs, collected 255 days after intestinal transplant. The V gene is TRBV4-2, the J gene TRBJ1-4; no reliable D call. The sequence derives from a human patient who received an intestinal transplant, so some T cells may come from the graft donor. The CDR3: CASSQGTTNEKLFF. In DNA, the CDR3 is TGTGCCAGCAGCCAAGGGACAACTAATGAAAAACTGTTTTTT.